This section outlines one TCR beta chain sequence together with its context. This clone was picked up a small number of times. The clone's antigen remains unknown. Qualities for individual bases were not recorded, and no much larger clone is one base off. This specimen comes from a study of cytomegalovirus exposure and HLA in healthy donors (dated by TCRdb to about 2017). At the level of the whole study: An earlier analysis of roughly 570 of the donors reported around 280 Gb of sequence data and around 120 million unique TCR beta sequences obtained from around 180 million T cells. Roughly 300 gigabases of sequencing data and 70 million to 95 million unique TCR sequences made up an early release that covered several hundred HLA-typed donors. Of the 350 to 450 genotyped donors, more than 75% were placed in the genetic ancestry cluster associated with self-reported Caucasian donors. The aim of the study was to test whether cataloging public T cell receptors could identify signatures of past pathogen exposure. The study profiled the T cell repertoires of around 700 subjects by immunosequencing and related them to cytomegalovirus serostatus. In addition to the first cohort of around 670 subjects, a separate validation cohort of over 90 different subjects was used. The study combined high-throughput TCR immunosequencing, statistical association of individual TCRs with disease status, and machine learning to predict cytomegalovirus infection status. In a later analysis, previously published TCR beta repertoires from several hundred donors were re-analyzed and high-resolution HLA genotyping was added so that TCR occurrence patterns could be studied. The later analysis used no new phenotypic data to find candidate immune exposures, relying instead on TCR beta sequences and their occurrence across donors. In an earlier analysis of 587 of the donors, high-throughput TCR beta sequencing was used to judge whether each TCR beta V gene segment behaved as functional or pseudogenic. Donor age, sex, ethnicity and CMV serostatus were collected together with the repertoire data. In a later genetic analysis, genome-wide SNP genotypes for 398 of the 666 donors were used, and that subset was treated as a discovery cohort. Every repertoire in the discovery cohort had been generated on one and the same sequencing platform. Both class I and class II loci were covered by HLA typing, at four-digit resolution. The number of typed donors differed by locus: roughly 629-640 for A, B, C, DRB1 and DQB1; approximately 520 for DQA1; 606 for DPA1; and roughly 490 for DPB1. Because of strong linkage in the cohort, roughly five DR-DQ haplotypes were treated as single units for association and clustering. Among roughly 370 genotyped donors of the cohort, an average of approximately 250,000 unique TCR beta nucleotide sequences were sequenced per donor, roughly a sixth of them non-productive. The research as a whole found: In a later analysis, HLA-associated TCR beta chains were found to be more clonally expanded and to have lower generation probabilities than equally common non-associated chains. In a later analysis, the rate of TCR association differed among HLA loci, with DRB1 alleles having the most associated TCRs and HLA-C alleles having the fewest. A cluster of highly shared sequence variants was judged likely to be a technical artifact of the sequencing pipeline. In vitro tests confirmed that a few of the cytomegalovirus-associated TCR beta chains recognize cytomegalovirus antigens. The cohort was sequenced for TCR beta chains only, and without alpha or paired-chain data the features that could be detected were limited. Because some donors lacked HLA typing at each locus, the association tests relied only on the typed subset. Because the 87-base-pair reads could not distinguish some IMGT-functional V segments, including TRBV6-2 and TRBV6-3, those segments were excluded. A later analysis reported that several top co-occurrence clusters appeared linked to parvovirus B19, influenza, CMV and Epstein-Barr virus. The authors suggested that the approach could potentially be extended to other disease states and immunological phenotypes. A later genetic analysis reported fewer N-insertions in productive TCRs among donors in an Asian-associated ancestry cluster than the roughly 640-donor mean. Cytomegalovirus status was reported to be diagnosed by the classifier with high specificity and sensitivity in both the original and validation cohorts. Broadly in line with IMGT annotations, most TCR beta V segments showed up in productive rearrangements about 87% or about 30% of the time in an earlier analysis of approximately 640 of the donors. Immune exposure information for the cohort was limited to CMV serostatus. Assigning TCR associations to individual alleles was difficult when HLA alleles, especially DR and DQ, strongly co-occurred. According to a later analysis, most CMV-associated TCR beta chains appeared to be HLA-restricted, and the HLA associations seemed to be driven largely by CMV exposure. A further reported finding was that TCR beta sequences accurately predicted the HLA-A and HLA-B alleles for most subjects in the first cohort. Correlated functional status among segregating V segments might be attributable to linkage disequilibrium, but an unknown experimental factor could not be ruled out. Presence/absence analyses assumed roughly uniform sequencing depth across donors, an assumption that may not hold. A later genetic analysis associated a missense DCLRE1C variant with V-gene and J-gene trimming of TCR beta chains, and an independent cohort replicated the association. A total of 164 TCR beta chains were listed by the study as associated with cytomegalovirus. Most TCR sequences were observed very rarely across donors, whereas some public TCRs were present in many individuals. The earlier analysis of 450 to 700 of the donors excluded roughly 16 rarely observed V segments, including chromosome 9 orphons, because counts were too low. Specific HLA alleles were associated with 15,000 to 20,000 TCR beta sequences at a false discovery rate of 0.05 in a later analysis.

The cohort consisted of 600 to 750 healthy bone marrow donors. At the time of sampling, every cohort member was nominally healthy, though immune exposures that went unrecorded were likely present. The donor was CMV seronegative and was included in the group of about 350 seronegative cohort members. A peripheral blood sample was collected from each donor, and TCR beta sequencing was performed on peripheral blood mononuclear cells. Genomic DNA extraction from the blood cell samples was performed with the Qiagen DNeasy Blood Extraction Kit. The CDR3, cysteine through phenylalanine, is 19 amino acids long. Only the CDR3 DNA is retained, 57 bases long and in frame from the first base. Trimming removed 5 bases from V and 3 bases from J, leaving 23 bases between the germline ends. Looking up the germline V gene yields CDR1 SGHNT and CDR2 YENEEA. The library was produced with the immunoSEQ multiplex PCR assay. The multiplex PCR relied on a mix of 60 forward primers for TCR Vbeta segments and 13 reverse primers for TCR Jbeta segments. Amplification of the CDR3 region of rearranged TCR beta genes was performed with a multiplex PCR assay on genomic DNA. The amplified TCR beta libraries were sequenced on the Illumina HiSeq System as 87-base-pair reads. In the source study's methods: Across the 500 to 850 repertoires, a later analysis counted approximately 75 million unique TCR beta chains, 9.5 million to 12 million of which were shared by at least two donors. To remove PCR and sequencing errors, raw reads were error-corrected and collapsed into unique sequences using a nearest-neighbor algorithm that merged closely related sequences. To assign V, D and J gene segments, CDR3 sequences were aligned to IMGT reference sequences. For a sequence to be retained, a match of at least six nucleotides to both a V gene segment and a J gene segment was required. Rearrangements were called productive when the CDR3 lacked stop codons and stayed in frame with V and J; all others were non-productive. CDR3 was defined according to IMGT convention as the region running from the second conserved V-encoded cysteine to the conserved J-encoded phenylalanine. The earlier analysis of some 580 of the donors excluded any sequence lacking an unambiguous match to a single V gene segment. In an earlier analysis of 500 to 750 of the donors, V segments were called functional above 56.7% productive rearrangements and were called segregating when the between-donor standard deviation exceeded 5%. A statistical classification framework was built for diagnosing cytomegalovirus status from the catalog of TCR beta chain sequences. A later analysis assigned V and J genes by comparing TCR nucleotide sequences with IMGT/GENE-DB human TR gene sequences. In a later analysis, CDR3 sequences and most-parsimonious VDJ recombination scenarios were assigned using the TCRdist pipeline. In a later analysis, each TCR beta chain was defined by its CDR3 amino acid sequence together with its V-gene family, and reads without a unique V-gene family were excluded. In a later analysis, approximately 590 highly shared, low-generation-probability nucleotide sequences were removed to address suspected cross-contamination and a sequencing artifact. For each public chain, a later analysis derived a clonal expansion index from normalized ranks of inferred template counts within each repertoire. In a later analysis, generation probabilities were computed with a VDJ recombination model fitted to out-of-frame rearrangements, and the resulting probabilities were checked against IGoR. A later analysis scored TCR-TCR, TCR-HLA and TCR-CMV co-occurrence with hypergeometric tests, applying a repertoire-size bias correction to TCR pairs. A later analysis estimated false discovery rates by permuting HLA or CMV assignments 20 times. In a later analysis, co-occurring TCRs were grouped using DBSCAN, and TCRdist sequence similarity was added for clustering within HLA-allele-positive subsets. Co-occurrence clustering excluded repertoires with fewer than 30,000 or more than 120,000 public chains, plus five with anomalous nucleotide sharing. Imported from immuneACCESS, the table was reduced by TCRdb to in-frame sequences with V and J called. These copies leave out some clones; in studies compared against another copy, an unresolved V gene accounts for under half, and the cause of the remainder is not known. V and J calls and clone size come straight from that table; D and trimming were deduced from the DNA. This sample gives some 150,000 clones in total; about 61% of them show up just once. The ten largest make up 2% to 3% of the sample.

The clonotype originates from a woman in her forties in good health and CMV-seronegative. The V and J genes are TRBV11-3 and TRBJ2-6; TRBD1 is possibly the D segment (7 matching bases). Input material: PBMCs. The DNA sequence reads TGTGCCAGCAGCCCATTGGAGGGGGCGCGGGTCTATGGGGCCAACGTCCTGACTTTC. This sequence encodes CASSPLEGARVYGANVLTF. Where the CDR3 stops, the reference TRBV11-3 and TRBJ2-6 genes take over; the full variable domain is EAGVVQSPRYKIIEKKQPVAFWCNPISGHNTLYWYLQNLGQGPELLIRYENEEAVDDSQLPKDRFSAERLKGVDSTLKIQPAELGDSAVYLCASSPLEGARVYGANVLTFGAGSRLTVL.